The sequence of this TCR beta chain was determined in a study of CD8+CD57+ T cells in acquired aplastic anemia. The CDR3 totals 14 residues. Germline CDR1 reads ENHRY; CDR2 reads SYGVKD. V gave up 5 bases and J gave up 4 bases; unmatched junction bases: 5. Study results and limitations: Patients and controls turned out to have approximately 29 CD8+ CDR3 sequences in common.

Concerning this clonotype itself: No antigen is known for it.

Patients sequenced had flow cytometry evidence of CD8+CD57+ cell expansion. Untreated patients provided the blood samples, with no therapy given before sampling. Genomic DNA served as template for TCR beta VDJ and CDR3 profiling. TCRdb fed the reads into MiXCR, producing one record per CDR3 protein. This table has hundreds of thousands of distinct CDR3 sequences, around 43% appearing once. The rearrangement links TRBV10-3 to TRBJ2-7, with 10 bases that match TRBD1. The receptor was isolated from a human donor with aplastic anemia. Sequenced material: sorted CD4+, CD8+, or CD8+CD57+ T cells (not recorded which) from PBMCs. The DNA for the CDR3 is TGTGCCATCAGTTGGACAGGGGGTCTTTACGAGCAGTACTTC. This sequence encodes CAISWTGGLYEQYF.